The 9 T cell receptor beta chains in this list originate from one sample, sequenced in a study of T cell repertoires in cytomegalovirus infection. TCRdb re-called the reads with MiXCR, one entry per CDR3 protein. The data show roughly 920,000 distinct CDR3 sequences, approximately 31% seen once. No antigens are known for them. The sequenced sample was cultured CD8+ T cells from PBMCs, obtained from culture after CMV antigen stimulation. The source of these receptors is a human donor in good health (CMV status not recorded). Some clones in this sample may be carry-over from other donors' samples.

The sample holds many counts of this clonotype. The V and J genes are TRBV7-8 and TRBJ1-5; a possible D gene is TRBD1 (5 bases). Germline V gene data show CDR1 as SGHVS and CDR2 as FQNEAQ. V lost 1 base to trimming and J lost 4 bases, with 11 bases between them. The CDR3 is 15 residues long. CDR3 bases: TGTGCCAGCAGCTTAGGTTGGGGCCTTAATCAGCCCCAGCATTTT. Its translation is CASSLGWGLNQPQHF.

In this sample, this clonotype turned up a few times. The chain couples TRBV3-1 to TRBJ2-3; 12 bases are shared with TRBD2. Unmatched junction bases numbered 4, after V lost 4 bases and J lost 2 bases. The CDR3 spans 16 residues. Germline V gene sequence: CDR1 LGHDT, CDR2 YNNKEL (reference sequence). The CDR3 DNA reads TGTGCCAGCAGCCCTACTAGCGGGGGGCTCACAGATACGCAGTATTTT. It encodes CASSPTSGGLTDTQYF.

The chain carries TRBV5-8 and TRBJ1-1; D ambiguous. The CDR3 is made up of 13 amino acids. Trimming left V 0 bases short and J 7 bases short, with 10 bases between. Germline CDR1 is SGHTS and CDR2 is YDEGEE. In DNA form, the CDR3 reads TGTGCCAGCAGCTTGGCGGAGACTAATGAAGCTTTCTTT. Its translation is CASSLAETNEAFF.

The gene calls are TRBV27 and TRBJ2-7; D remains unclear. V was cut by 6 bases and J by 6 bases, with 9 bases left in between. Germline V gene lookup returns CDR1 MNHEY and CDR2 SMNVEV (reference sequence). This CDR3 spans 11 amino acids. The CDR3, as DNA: TGTGCCAGCAGGTATAATTCCGAGCAGTACGTC. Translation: CASRYNSEQYV.

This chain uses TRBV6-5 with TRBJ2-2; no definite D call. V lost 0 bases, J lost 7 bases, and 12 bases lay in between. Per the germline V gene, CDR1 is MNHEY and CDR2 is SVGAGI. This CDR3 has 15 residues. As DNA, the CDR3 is TGTGCCAGCAGTTACTCGTCCATTTTCGGCGGGGAGCTGTTTTTT. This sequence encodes CASSYSSIFGGELFF.

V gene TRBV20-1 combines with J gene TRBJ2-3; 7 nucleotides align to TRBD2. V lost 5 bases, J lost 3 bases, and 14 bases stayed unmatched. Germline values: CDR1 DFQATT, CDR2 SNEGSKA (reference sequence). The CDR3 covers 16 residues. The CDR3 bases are TGCAGTGCTTGGAGCCGGGACTATGAGGGGACAGATACGCAGTATTTT. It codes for CSAWSRDYEGTDTQYF.

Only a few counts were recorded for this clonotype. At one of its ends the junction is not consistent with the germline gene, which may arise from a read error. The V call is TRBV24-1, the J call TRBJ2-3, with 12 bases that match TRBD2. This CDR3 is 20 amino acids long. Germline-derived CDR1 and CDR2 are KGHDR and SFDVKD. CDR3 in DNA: TGTGCCACCAGTGATCCCCGTCTAGCGGGGGGGCCCCTTGGCACAGATGCGCAGTATTTT. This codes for CATSDPRLAGGPLGTDAQYF.

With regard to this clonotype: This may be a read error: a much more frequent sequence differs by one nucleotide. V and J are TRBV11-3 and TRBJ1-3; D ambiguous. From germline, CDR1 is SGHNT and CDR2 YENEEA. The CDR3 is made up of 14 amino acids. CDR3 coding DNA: TGTGTCAGCAGCTTAGATCGCGGCGGAAACACCATATATTTT. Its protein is CVSSLDRGGNTIYF. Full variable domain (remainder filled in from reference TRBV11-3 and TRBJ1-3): EAGVVQSPRYKIIEKKQPVAFWCNPISGHNTLYWYLQNLGQGPELLIRYENEEAVDDSQLPKDRFSAERLKGVDSTLKIQPAELGDSAVYLCVSSLDRGGNTIYFGEGSWLTVV.

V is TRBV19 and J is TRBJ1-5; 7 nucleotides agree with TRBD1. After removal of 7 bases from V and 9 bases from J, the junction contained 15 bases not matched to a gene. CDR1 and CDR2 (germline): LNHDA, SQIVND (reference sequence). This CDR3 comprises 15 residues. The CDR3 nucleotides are TGTGCCAGTACGGAATTGGGACAGCCTTATCGGCCCCAGCATTTT. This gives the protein CASTELGQPYRPQHF.